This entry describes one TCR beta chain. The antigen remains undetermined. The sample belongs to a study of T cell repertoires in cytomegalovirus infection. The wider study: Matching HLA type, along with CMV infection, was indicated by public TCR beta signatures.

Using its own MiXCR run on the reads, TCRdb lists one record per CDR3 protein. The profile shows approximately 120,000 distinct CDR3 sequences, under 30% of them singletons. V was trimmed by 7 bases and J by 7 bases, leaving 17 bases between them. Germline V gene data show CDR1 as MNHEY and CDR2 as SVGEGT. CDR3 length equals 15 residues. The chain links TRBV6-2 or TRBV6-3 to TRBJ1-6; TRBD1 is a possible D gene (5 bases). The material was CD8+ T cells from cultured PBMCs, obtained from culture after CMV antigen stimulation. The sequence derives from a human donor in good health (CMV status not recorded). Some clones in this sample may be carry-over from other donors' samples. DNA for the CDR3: TGTGCCAGCAATATCTACGGGGGTGGGAATTCACCCCTCCACTTT. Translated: CASNIYGGGNSPLHF.